The 27 T cell receptor beta chains reported below all come from one sample, sequenced in a study of blood T cell repertoires in COVID-19. The protocol was immunoSEQ multiplex PCR, while the TCRdb copy is restricted to in-frame clones and leaves out a portion. The sample has roughly 150,000 clones; 86% are singletons. The sequenced sample consisted of PBMCs or T cells enriched from blood (not recorded which). These receptors were taken from a man between 50 and 59 years old who had recovered from COVID-19.

The V and J genes are TRBV6-2 or TRBV6-3 and TRBJ1-2; TRBD1 matches 7 bases. Germline trimming cut 0 bases from V and 3 bases from J; bases unmatched to any gene: 7. The CDR3 runs to 16 residues. Germline V gene data show CDR1 as MNHEY and CDR2 as SVGEGT. In nucleotides, the CDR3 is TGTGCCAGCAGTTACTCGAATACAGGGGTCCACTATGGCTACACCTTC. It yields the protein CASSYSNTGVHYGYTF.

CDR3 sequence (DNA): TGTGCCAGCAGTGCCGAGGGGGCCAACTATGGCTACACCTTC. Translation gives CASSAEGANYGYTF. The chain joins TRBV2 to TRBJ1-2; TRBD1 matches 7 bases. Trimming removed 4 bases from V and 2 bases from J; junction bases left unmatched: 4. Germline V lookup: CDR1 SNHLY, CDR2 FYNNEI. The CDR3 is 14 amino acids.

The chain couples TRBV27 to TRBJ2-7; TRBD1 matches 8 bases. CDR3 length equals 14 residues. Losses at the gene ends were 8 bases for V and 2 bases for J; bases not matched to a gene: 8. Germline CDR1 and CDR2: MNHEY and SMNVEV (reference sequence). The CDR3 here is CASARRQGPYEQYF. The CDR3 DNA sequence: TGTGCCAGCGCCCGTAGACAGGGGCCCTACGAGCAGTACTTC.

V gene TRBV24-1 combines with J gene TRBJ1-2; D is undetermined. Trimming cost V 2 bases and J 4 bases, with 10 bases left between them. CDR1 and CDR2 from the germline V gene are KGHDR and SFDVKD. There are 14 residues in the CDR3. The CDR3 spells CATSDSVGSYGYTF. The CDR3 coding sequence is TGTGCCACCAGTGATTCGGTTGGGAGCTATGGCTACACCTTC.

The chain recombines TRBV3-1 (or the pseudogene TRBV3-2) with TRBJ2-7; 9 nucleotides agree with TRBD2. J gave up 5 bases and V 4 bases, and 6 bases lay outside the gene matches. This CDR3 contains 14 residues. The V gene's germline CDR1 is LGHDT and CDR2 YNNKEL (reference sequence). In DNA, the CDR3 is TGTGCCAGCAGCCCCTGGGCGGGAGGGAACGAGCAGTACTTC. Its translation: CASSPWAGGNEQYF.

V gene TRBV6-5 combines with J gene TRBJ2-2, with 9 bases matching TRBD2. CDR3 length: 15 amino acids. V shed 8 bases, J shed 5 bases, and the junction held 9 bases outside the gene matches. The germline V gene encodes CDR1 MNHEY and CDR2 SVGAGI. The CDR3 DNA follows: TGTGCCAGCCGCATAGCGGGAGTAGGGACCGGGGAGCTGTTTTTT. Protein: CASRIAGVGTGELFF.

The chain combines TRBV6-5 with TRBJ1-2; 8 nucleotides line up with TRBD1. The CDR3 loop spans 15 amino acids. The V segment lost 6 bases and the J segment 3 bases; nucleotides outside the gene matches: 9. Germline V gene data show CDR1 as MNHEY and CDR2 as SVGAGI. CDR3 in DNA: TGTGCCAGCAGGAGCCGACAGGGGTTCGACTATGGCTACACCTTC. Its protein product is CASRSRQGFDYGYTF.

This chain connects TRBV6-5 to TRBJ1-5; 10 bases fit TRBD1. Losses at the gene ends were 7 bases for V and 4 bases for J; bases not matched to a gene: 7. Germline V gene lookup returns CDR1 MNHEY and CDR2 SVGAGI. This CDR3 spans 15 amino acids. In nucleotides, the CDR3 is TGTGCCAGCACCCCGAGGGGACAGGGGAATCAGCCCCAGCATTTT. It yields the protein CASTPRGQGNQPQHF.

This chain joins TRBV18 and TRBJ1-6; 8 bases are a match to TRBD1. Trimming removed 4 bases from V and 9 bases from J; junction bases left unmatched: 5. This CDR3 has 14 amino acids. Per the germline V gene, CDR1 is KGHSH and CDR2 is LQKENI. CDR3 residues: CASSQDRAGSPLHF. CDR3 nucleotide sequence: TGTGCCAGCTCACAGGACAGGGCCGGTTCACCCCTCCACTTT.

The J gene is TRBJ2-3, the V gene TRBV4-3; the match to TRBD1 covers 10 bases. The length of the CDR3 is 15 residues. CDR1 is LGHNA and CDR2 is YSLEER in the germline V gene. V dropped 4 bases and J dropped 2; count of bases not matched to a gene: 3. This CDR3 reads CASSPGQGHTDTQYF. CDR3 coding DNA: TGCGCCAGCAGCCCGGGACAGGGGCACACAGATACGCAGTATTTT.

V and J are TRBV6-5 and TRBJ1-1; 12 positions match TRBD1. CDR1 MNHEY and CDR2 SVGAGI come from the germline V gene. CDR3 length equals 14 residues. With V trimmed by 5 bases and J by 10 bases, 8 bases remained unmatched. CDR3 protein: CASSPGTGGRGAFF. The CDR3 nucleotides are TGTGCCAGCAGTCCCGGGACAGGGGGCCGTGGAGCTTTCTTT.

The rearrangement uses TRBV5-4 and TRBJ2-5; 7 nucleotides match TRBD1. Germline trimming cut 3 bases from V and 5 bases from J; bases unmatched to any gene: 10. This CDR3 spans 15 amino acids. Germline V gene data show CDR1 as SGHNT and CDR2 as YYREEE (reference sequence). The CDR3 nucleotides read TGTGCCAGCAGCTCGTACAGGGGCGGCCTGGAGACCCAGTACTTC. Amino acids: CASSSYRGGLETQYF.

The chain links TRBV28 to TRBJ1-5, with D possibly matching TRBD1 (6 bases). CDR3 length equals 16 residues. The germline V gene has CDR1 MDHEN and CDR2 SYDVKM. Trimming pared 6 bases from V and 2 bases from J, leaving 17 bases between. The CDR3 region is CASRGGPGAGNQPQHF. CDR3 sequence (DNA): TGTGCCAGCAGGGGGGGGCCGGGGGCAGGCAATCAGCCCCAGCATTTT.

The V gene is TRBV6-5, the J gene TRBJ2-2; TRBD1 matches at 8 bases. This CDR3 comprises 15 residues. The V segment lost 1 base and the J segment 6 bases; nucleotides outside the gene matches: 4. The germline V gene has CDR1 MNHEY and CDR2 SVGAGI. CDR3 sequence (DNA): TGTGCCAGCAGTTACTTGGACAGGGTGGCCGGGGAGCTGTTTTTT. Translated: CASSYLDRVAGELFF.

This clone was observed a single time. The chain is built from TRBV7-2 and TRBJ2-4, with D maybe TRBD1 (5 bases). Deletions cut 2 bases from V and 7 bases from J, with 15 bases between. The CDR3 has 15 residues. Germline-derived CDR1 and CDR2 are SGHTA and FQGNSA. Written as DNA, the CDR3 is TGTGCCAGCAGCTTATGGGGCACGGCCAGGAACATTCAGTACTTC. Its translation: CASSLWGTARNIQYF.

The chain uses TRBV4-3 and TRBJ2-2, with 8 positions matching TRBD2. This CDR3 comprises 20 residues. Unmatched junction bases numbered 16, after V lost 0 bases and J lost 4 bases. Germline V gives CDR1 LGHNA, CDR2 YSLEER. CDR3 in amino acids: CASSQDYLSDSGMSTGELFF. DNA for the CDR3: TGCGCCAGCAGCCAAGATTACCTTTCGGATAGCGGGATGAGCACCGGGGAGCTGTTTTTT.

In its sample, this clone was seen a few times. The chain carries TRBV11-2 and TRBJ2-7; 10 nucleotides line up with TRBD1. V dropped 3 bases and J dropped 7; count of bases not matched to a gene: 6. CDR3 length: 14 amino acids. CDR1 and CDR2 (germline): SGHAT, FQNNGV. DNA of the CDR3: TGTGCCAGCAGCTTCTCCGGGACAGGGGAAGAGCAGTACGTC. Translation: CASSFSGTGEEQYV.

This chain joins TRBV15 and TRBJ1-3, with 7 bases lining up with TRBD1. CDR3 length: 16 amino acids. CDR1 LNHNV and CDR2 YYDKDF come from the germline V gene (reference sequence). The V gene end was trimmed by 1 base and the J gene end by 0 bases; junction bases not matched to a gene: 3. CDR3 coding DNA: TGTGCCACCAGCAGAGGGGACAGCCGCTCTGGAAACACCATATATTTT. Protein sequence: CATSRGDSRSGNTIYF.

The rearrangement joins TRBV6-2 or TRBV6-3 to TRBJ2-1, with TRBD1 as a possible D gene (5 bases). V shed 0 bases and J shed 10 bases, with 28 bases lying between them. The CDR3 sequence is 19 residues long. In germline, CDR1 is MNHEY, CDR2 SVGEGT. The CDR3 DNA sequence: TGTGCCAGCAGTTACTCGAGTAGGAAGGGGAACACAATGAGCAAGGAGCAGTTCTTC. Translating gives CASSYSSRKGNTMSKEQFF.

V gene TRBV7-6 combines with J gene TRBJ1-5; D is unclear. Germline CDR1 SGHVS, CDR2 FNYEAQ. Trimming removed 4 bases from V and 7 bases from J, with 11 bases in between. The CDR3 length is 13 residues. DNA of the CDR3: TGTGCCAGCAGCTGGGCCGTTACCCAGCCCCAGCATTTT. Translation: CASSWAVTQPQHF.

The rearrangement uses TRBV6-1 and TRBJ1-2; D remains unclear. The CDR3 contains 13 residues. Germline assignment: CDR1 MNHNS and CDR2 SASEGT. The ends were cut back, 2 bases at V and 8 bases at J, with 12 bases in the middle. The CDR3 region has the DNA TGTGCCAGCAGTGAAATCATAGGAGCGGGCTACACCTTC. It encodes CASSEIIGAGYTF.

CDR3 nucleotide sequence: TGTGCCAGCAGCTTCCAGGGTGCAACTAATGAAAAACTGTTTTTT. Translated: CASSFQGATNEKLFF. The chain combines TRBV7-2 with TRBJ1-4; D might be TRBD1 (5 bases). V lost 3 bases, J lost 0 bases, and 8 bases lay in between. Germline CDR1 SGHTA, CDR2 FQGNSA. The CDR3 sequence is 15 residues long.

V and J are TRBV5-1 and TRBJ1-3; maybe TRBD1 (5 bases). Germline V CDR1 and CDR2: SGHRS, YFSETQ. The CDR3 is made up of 14 amino acids. V gave up 2 bases and J gave up 2 bases, with 8 bases separating them. The CDR3 DNA follows: TGCGCCAGCAGCTTTGCGGGGGCTGGAAACACCATATATTTT. Translated: CASSFAGAGNTIYF. Drawing the rest from reference TRBV5-1 and TRBJ1-3, the complete variable domain is KAGVTQTPRYLIKTRGQQVTLSCSPISGHRSVSWYQQTPGQGLQFLFEYFSETQRNKGNFPGRFSGRQFSNSRSEMNVSTLELGDSALYLCASSFAGAGNTIYFGEGSWLTVV.

The chain has TRBV6-1 and TRBJ2-7, with unresolved D. This CDR3 is 15 amino acids long. CDR1 is MNHNS, CDR2 SASEGT, per germline. Trimming took 0 bases from V and 0 from J, leaving 9 bases between them. CDR3 nucleotide sequence: TGTGCCAGCAGTGAAGCGCGAAGCTTCTCCTACGAGCAGTACGTC. Encoded protein: CASSEARSFSYEQYV.

CDR3: CASRPGDTRNTIYF. The DNA of the CDR3 is TGTGCCAGCAGACCTGGGGACACGAGAAACACCATATATTTT. The chain is built from TRBV2 and TRBJ1-3, with D possibly matching TRBD1 (6 bases). Trimming took 6 bases from V and 5 from J, leaving 14 bases between them. Germline V gene lookup returns CDR1 SNHLY and CDR2 FYNNEI. The CDR3 is made up of 14 amino acids.

This clone was detected only a few times. The chain joins TRBV23-1 to TRBJ1-3, with unresolved D. TRBV23-1 carries the ORF label, with uncertain function. This CDR3 has 14 residues. Trimming removed 1 base at V and 7 bases at J, with 11 bases between. CDR3 in amino acids: CASSQYYRVNTIYF. In nucleotides, the CDR3 is TGCGCCAGCAGTCAATATTACCGGGTGAACACCATATATTTT.

This chain links TRBV18 with TRBJ2-2, with unresolved D. Trimming took off 4 bases at V and 7 bases at J, with 10 bases between the two ends. The V gene's germline CDR1 is KGHSH and CDR2 LQKENI. The CDR3 extends over 13 amino acids. CDR3 bases: TGTGCCAGCTCACGAGGCCTTAACGGGGAGCTGTTTTTT. It is translated as CASSRGLNGELFF.